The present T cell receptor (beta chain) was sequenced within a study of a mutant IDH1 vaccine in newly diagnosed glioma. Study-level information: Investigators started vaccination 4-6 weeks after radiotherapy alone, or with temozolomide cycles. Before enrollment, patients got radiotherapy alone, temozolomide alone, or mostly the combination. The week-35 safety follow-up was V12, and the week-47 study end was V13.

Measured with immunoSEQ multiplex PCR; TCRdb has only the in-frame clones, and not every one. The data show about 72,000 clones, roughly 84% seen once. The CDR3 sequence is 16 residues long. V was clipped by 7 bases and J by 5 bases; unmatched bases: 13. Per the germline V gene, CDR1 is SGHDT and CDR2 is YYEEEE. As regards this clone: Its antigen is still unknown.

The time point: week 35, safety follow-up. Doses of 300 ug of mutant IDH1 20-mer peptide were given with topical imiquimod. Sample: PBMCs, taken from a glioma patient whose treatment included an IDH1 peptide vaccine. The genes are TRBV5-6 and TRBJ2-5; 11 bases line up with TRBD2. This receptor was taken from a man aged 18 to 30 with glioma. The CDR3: CASGILAGGIVETQYF. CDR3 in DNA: TGTGCCAGCGGTATCCTAGCGGGAGGAATCGTGGAGACCCAGTACTTC.